This paragraph reports one T cell receptor (beta chain). Its antigen is still unknown. A much larger clone differs from this one at a single base, so this may be a read error. This entry belongs to a study of CD8+CD57+ T cells in acquired aplastic anemia. Study as a whole: Recorded DNA amounts for sorted CD4+ and CD8+ cells had an average of 3.2 ug.

Overall study findings and caveats: Comparison of patients with controls identified approximately 28 shared CD8+ CDR3 sequences.

The germline V gene has CDR1 MNHEY and CDR2 SMNVEV (reference sequence). The CDR3 has 15 amino acids. The study profiled TCR beta VDJ and CDR3 using genomic DNA as template. MiXCR, applied by TCRdb to the reads, yields one record per CDR3 protein. The sample has about 70,000 distinct CDR3 sequences; approximately 50% are singletons. This TCR was recovered from a human donor in good health, serving as a control. The sequenced material came from sorted CD4+, CD8+, or CD8+CD57+ T cells (not recorded which) from PBMCs. This rearrangement joins TRBV27 to TRBJ2-3; TRBD1 agrees at 7 bases. CDR3 amino acids: CSSSPWTGSEDTQYF. DNA for the CDR3: TGTTCCAGCAGTCCCTGGACAGGATCGGAAGATACGCAGTATTTT.